This T cell receptor (beta chain) was sequenced in a study of blood T cell repertoires in COVID-19. The assay was immunoSEQ multiplex PCR, and TCRdb's table has in-frame clones only and misses some. The sample includes some 200,000 clones, about 91% of them seen just once. The sequenced material came from peripheral blood. The clonotype was recovered from a man aged 25-45 years with acute or convalescent COVID-19.

CDR3 nucleotides: TGCGCCAGCAGCCCCCGCCCAGCGGGGGGTTCACCCCTCCACTTT. Residues: CASSPRPAGGSPLHF. This chain uses TRBV5-1 with TRBJ1-6, with a weak D call TRBD1 (5 bases). The CDR3 is 15 amino acids. V was cut by 4 bases and J by 9 bases, with 17 bases left in between. Germline V gene sequence: CDR1 SGHRS, CDR2 YFSETQ.